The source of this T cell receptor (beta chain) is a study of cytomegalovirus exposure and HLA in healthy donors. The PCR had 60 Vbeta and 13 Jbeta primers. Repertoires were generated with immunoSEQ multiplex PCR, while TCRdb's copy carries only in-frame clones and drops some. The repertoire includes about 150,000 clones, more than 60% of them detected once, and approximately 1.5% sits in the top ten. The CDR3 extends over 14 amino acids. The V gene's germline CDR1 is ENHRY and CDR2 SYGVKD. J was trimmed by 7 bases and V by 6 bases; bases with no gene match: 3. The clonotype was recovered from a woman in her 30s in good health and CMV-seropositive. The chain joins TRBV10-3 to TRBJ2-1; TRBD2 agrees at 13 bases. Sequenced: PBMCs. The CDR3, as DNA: TGTGCCATCAGCGAGGGACTAGCGGGAAATGAGCAGTTCTTC. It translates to CAISEGLAGNEQFF.